Sequencing of this TCR beta chain was carried out in a study of blood T cell repertoires in COVID-19. Only in-frame clones appear in the TCRdb table, and some are missing; sequencing was by immunoSEQ multiplex PCR. The table records about 170,000 clones, more than 75% of them present only once. Specimen: peripheral blood. This TCR was recovered from a man between 18 and 29 years old with COVID-19, enrolled during active disease.

CDR3 DNA sequence: TGTGCCAGCAGCCCGGGACGGGGACTCTCTGGGGCCAACGTCCTGACTTTC. This encodes CASSPGRGLSGANVLTF. The V and J genes are TRBV14 and TRBJ2-6, with D perhaps TRBD2 (6 bases). CDR1 is SGHDN, CDR2 FVKESK, per germline. V dropped 4 bases and J dropped 0 bases, with 13 bases sitting between them. CDR3 length equals 17 residues.